Sequencing of this T cell receptor (beta chain) was carried out in a study of lymphopenia after photon versus proton radiotherapy. The data were produced by immunoSEQ multiplex PCR, yet TCRdb's version contains in-frame clones alone and is incomplete. Counted here are around 64,000 clones, about nine tenths occurring once; the ten biggest clones make up over 10%. On this clone: The antigen is unknown.

Study conclusions and caveats: Post-nadir diversity loss with photons came from oligoclonal expansion, particularly CD8+ Temra cells. Survival link was tested only in deceased patients; proton benefit remains a possibility.

Germline V gene lookup returns CDR1 SGHNT and CDR2 YENEEA. CDR3 length: 13 residues. V trimming: 5 bases; J trimming: 7 bases; junction bases outside the gene matches: 5. J is TRBJ2-1 and V is TRBV11-3; 7 bases map to TRBD1. Sample: peripheral blood, taken from a patient treated with proton-based radiotherapy. This receptor was obtained from an elderly man with esophageal cancer. The CDR3 region has the DNA TGTGCCAGCAGCCCAAGCAGGGGGAATGAGCAGTTCTTC. Its protein is CASSPSRGNEQFF. Together with reference TRBV11-3 and TRBJ2-1, the CDR3 gives the full variable domain: EAGVVQSPRYKIIEKKQPVAFWCNPISGHNTLYWYLQNLGQGPELLIRYENEEAVDDSQLPKDRFSAERLKGVDSTLKIQPAELGDSAVYLCASSPSRGNEQFFGPGTRLTVL.